This TCR beta chain was sequenced for a study of cytomegalovirus exposure and HLA in healthy donors. Background on the study: An early release of data contained about 85 million unique TCRs, which came from HLA-typed donors.

Vbeta (60) and Jbeta (13) primers were used in the PCR. Generated by immunoSEQ multiplex PCR, the TCRdb table keeps only in-frame clones and is missing some. Altogether about 100,000 clones are present, roughly 88% being singletons, with the ten largest covering around 1.2%. Study-wide findings and caveats: Presence/absence analysis assumed near-uniform sequencing depth across donors. Testing in vitro showed three CMV-associated chains specific for CMV antigens. Excluded were some V segments that proved indistinguishable, including TRBV6-2 and TRBV6-3.

On this clone: Its antigen remains unidentified.

This CDR3 has 15 amino acids. Germline values: CDR1 SGDLS, CDR2 YYNGEE. Losses at the gene ends were 3 bases for V and 5 bases for J; bases not matched to a gene: 10. The chain links TRBV9 to TRBJ1-2; 7 nucleotides line up with TRBD1. This clonotype was obtained from a young woman in good health and CMV-seronegative. The sample comprised PBMCs. The CDR3 DNA follows: TGTGCCAGCAGCGGGACAGGAACCTTGGGGTATGGCTACACCTTC. It is translated as CASSGTGTLGYGYTF.